Sequencing of this TCR beta chain was carried out in a study of relationships among human T cell subsets. Study results and limitations: Many CDR3s were shared across Th1, Th2 and regulatory subsets. Clones with over 100 reads held over 50% of CD8+ cytotoxic sequences. Some CD4+CD8+ double-positive cells may remain after bead sorting.

Turning to this clonotype: Its antigen remains unidentified.

Regulatory T cells were selected from positively selected CD4+ cells using anti-CD25 beads. T cell subsets were isolated with magnetic beads coated with subset-specific monoclonal antibodies. The CDR3 totals 13 residues. Trimming cost V 4 bases and J 4 bases, with 8 bases left between them. Germline V gives CDR1 LNHDA, CDR2 SQIVND (reference sequence). Semiquantitative ARM-PCR amplified T cell receptor alpha and beta CDR3 regions from mRNA. Tagged nested gene-specific primers were used first, then communal superprimers amplified exponentially. TCRdb passed the multiplex PCR reads through MiXCR, listing each CDR3 protein once. This sample has under 15,000 distinct CDR3 sequences, with around 60% found just once.

Sequencing was done on a sample of Tregs sorted from blood. The source is a man aged 35 to 55 in good health. The gene calls are TRBV19 and TRBJ2-1; D is unresolved. CDR3 nucleotide sequence: TGTGCCAGTAGTAGACCCTTTTACAATGAGCAGTTCTTC. It encodes CASSRPFYNEQFF.